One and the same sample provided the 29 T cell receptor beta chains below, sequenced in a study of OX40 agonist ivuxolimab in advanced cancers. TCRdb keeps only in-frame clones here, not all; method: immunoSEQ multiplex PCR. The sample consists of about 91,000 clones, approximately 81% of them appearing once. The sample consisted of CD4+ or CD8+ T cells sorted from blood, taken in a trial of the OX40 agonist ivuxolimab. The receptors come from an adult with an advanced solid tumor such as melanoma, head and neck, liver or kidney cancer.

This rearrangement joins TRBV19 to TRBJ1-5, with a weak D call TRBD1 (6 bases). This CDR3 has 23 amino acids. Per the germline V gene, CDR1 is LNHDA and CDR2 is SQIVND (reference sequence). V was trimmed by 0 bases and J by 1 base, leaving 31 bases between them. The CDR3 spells CASSIESRGPFPNPIASNQPQHF. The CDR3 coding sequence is TGTGCCAGTAGTATAGAGAGCAGGGGACCCTTCCCCAACCCTATAGCGAGCAATCAGCCCCAGCATTTT. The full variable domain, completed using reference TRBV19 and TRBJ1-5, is DGGITQSPKYLFRKEGQNVTLSCEQNLNHDAMYWYRQDPGQGLRLIYYSQIVNDFQKGDIAEGYSVSREKKESFPLTVTSAQKNPTAFYLCASSIESRGPFPNPIASNQPQHFGDGTRLSIL.

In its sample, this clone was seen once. The CDR3 DNA is TGCGCCAGCAGTCCCAAGCCGGGGAACTATGGCTACACCTTC. Translating gives CASSPKPGNYGYTF. The rearrangement joins TRBV4-3 to TRBJ1-2, with unresolved D. This CDR3 is 14 amino acids long. Per germline, CDR1 LGHNA and CDR2 YSLEER. Trimming stripped 6 bases from V and 2 bases from J, with 13 bases between.

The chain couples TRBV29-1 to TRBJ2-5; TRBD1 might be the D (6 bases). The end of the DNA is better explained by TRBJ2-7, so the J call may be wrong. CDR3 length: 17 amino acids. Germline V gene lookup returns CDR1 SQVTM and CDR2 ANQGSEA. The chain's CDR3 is CSVAGRGPLSSSYEQYF. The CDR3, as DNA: TGCAGCGTTGCAGGCAGGGGCCCGTTGAGTAGCTCCTACGAGCAGTACTTC.

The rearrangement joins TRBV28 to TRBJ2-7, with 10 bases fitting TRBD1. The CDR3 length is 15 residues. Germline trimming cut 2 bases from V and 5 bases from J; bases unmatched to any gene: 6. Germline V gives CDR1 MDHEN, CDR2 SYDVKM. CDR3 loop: CASSLGTGARNEQYV. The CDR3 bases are TGTGCCAGCAGTTTAGGGACAGGGGCCCGAAACGAGCAGTACGTC.

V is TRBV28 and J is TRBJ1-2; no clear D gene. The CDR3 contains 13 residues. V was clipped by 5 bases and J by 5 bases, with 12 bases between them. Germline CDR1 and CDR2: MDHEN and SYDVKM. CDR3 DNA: TGTGCCAGCAGTATTGCCCAGGAGTATGGCTACACCTTC. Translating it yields CASSIAQEYGYTF.

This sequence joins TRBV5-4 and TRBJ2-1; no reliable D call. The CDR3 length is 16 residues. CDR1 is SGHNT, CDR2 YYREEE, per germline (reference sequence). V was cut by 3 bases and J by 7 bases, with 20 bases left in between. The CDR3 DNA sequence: TGTGCCAGCAGCTGGGAAATAGGACGGGCTTTAAATGAGCAGTTCTTC. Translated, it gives CASSWEIGRALNEQFF. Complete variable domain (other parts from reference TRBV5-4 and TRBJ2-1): ETGVTQSPTHLIKTRGQQVTLRCSSQSGHNTVSWYQQALGQGPQFIFQYYREEENGRGNFPPRFSGLQFPNYSSELNVNALELDDSALYLCASSWEIGRALNEQFFGPGTRLTVL.

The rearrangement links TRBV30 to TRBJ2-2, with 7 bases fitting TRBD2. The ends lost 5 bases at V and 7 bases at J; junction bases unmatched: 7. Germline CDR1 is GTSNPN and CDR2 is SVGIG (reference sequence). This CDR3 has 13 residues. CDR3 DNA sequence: TGTGCCTGGTCAGGGACTACCGTCGGGGAGCTGTTTTTT. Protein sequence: CAWSGTTVGELFF.

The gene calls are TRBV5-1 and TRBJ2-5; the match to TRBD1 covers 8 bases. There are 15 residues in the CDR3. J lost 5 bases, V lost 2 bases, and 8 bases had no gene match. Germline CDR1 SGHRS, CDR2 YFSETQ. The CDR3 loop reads CASSFNQGARETQYF. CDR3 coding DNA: TGCGCCAGCAGCTTTAATCAGGGGGCGCGGGAGACCCAGTACTTC.

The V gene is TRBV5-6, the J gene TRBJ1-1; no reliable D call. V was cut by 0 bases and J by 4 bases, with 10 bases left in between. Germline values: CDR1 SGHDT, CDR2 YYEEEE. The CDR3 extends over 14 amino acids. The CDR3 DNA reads TGTGCCAGCAGCTTGGACAGAGCGGGCACTGAAGCTTTCTTT. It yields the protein CASSLDRAGTEAFF.

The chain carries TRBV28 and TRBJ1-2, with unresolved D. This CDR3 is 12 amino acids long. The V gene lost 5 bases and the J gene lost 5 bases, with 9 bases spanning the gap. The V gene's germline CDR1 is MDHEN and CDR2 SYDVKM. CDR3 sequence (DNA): TGTGCCAGCAGTCTCCAAGGGTATGGCTACACCTTC. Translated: CASSLQGYGYTF.

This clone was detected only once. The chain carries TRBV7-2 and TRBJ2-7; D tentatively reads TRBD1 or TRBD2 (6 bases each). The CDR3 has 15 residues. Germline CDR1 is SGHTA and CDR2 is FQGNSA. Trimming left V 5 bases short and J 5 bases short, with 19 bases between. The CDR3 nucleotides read TGTGCCAGCAGCCCTAGGGGGGTAGGGGACCACGAGCAGTACTTC. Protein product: CASSPRGVGDHEQYF. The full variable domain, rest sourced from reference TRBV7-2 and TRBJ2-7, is GAGVSQSPSNKVTEKGKDVELRCDPISGHTALYWYRQSLGQGLEFLIYFQGNSAPDKSGLPSDRFSAERTGGSVSTLTIQRTQQEDSAVYLCASSPRGVGDHEQYFGPGTRLTVT.

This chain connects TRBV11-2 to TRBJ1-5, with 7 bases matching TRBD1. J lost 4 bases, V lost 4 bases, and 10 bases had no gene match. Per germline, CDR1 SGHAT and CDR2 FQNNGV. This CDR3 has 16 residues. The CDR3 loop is CASSSRTGRGNQPQHF. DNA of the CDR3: TGTGCCAGCAGCTCCCGGACAGGCCGGGGGAATCAGCCCCAGCATTTT.

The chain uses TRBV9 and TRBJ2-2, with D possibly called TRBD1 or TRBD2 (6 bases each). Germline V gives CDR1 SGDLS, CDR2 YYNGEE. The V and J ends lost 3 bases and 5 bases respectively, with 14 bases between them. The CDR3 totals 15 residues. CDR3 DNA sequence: TGTGCCAGCAGCGAGGGGGGCCCGGGGACCGGGGAGCTGTTTTTT. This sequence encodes CASSEGGPGTGELFF.

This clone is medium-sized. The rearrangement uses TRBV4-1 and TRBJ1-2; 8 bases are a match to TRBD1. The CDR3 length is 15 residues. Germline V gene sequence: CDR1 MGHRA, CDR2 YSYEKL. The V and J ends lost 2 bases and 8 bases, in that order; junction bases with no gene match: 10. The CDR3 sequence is CASSQPGQDFGGYTF. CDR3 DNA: TGCGCCAGCAGCCAACCGGGACAGGATTTTGGCGGCTACACCTTC.

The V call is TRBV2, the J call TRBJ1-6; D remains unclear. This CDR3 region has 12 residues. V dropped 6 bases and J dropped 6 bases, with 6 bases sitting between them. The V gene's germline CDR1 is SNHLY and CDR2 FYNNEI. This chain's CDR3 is CASRAGNSPLHF. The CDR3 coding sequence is TGTGCCAGCAGAGCGGGTAATTCACCCCTCCACTTT.

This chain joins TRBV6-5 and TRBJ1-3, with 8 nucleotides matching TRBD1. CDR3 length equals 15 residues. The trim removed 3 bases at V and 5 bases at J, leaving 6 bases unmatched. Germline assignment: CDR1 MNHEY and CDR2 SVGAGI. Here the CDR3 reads CASSYSAGGRNTIYF. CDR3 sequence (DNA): TGTGCCAGCAGTTATTCCGCAGGGGGCAGAAACACCATATATTTT.

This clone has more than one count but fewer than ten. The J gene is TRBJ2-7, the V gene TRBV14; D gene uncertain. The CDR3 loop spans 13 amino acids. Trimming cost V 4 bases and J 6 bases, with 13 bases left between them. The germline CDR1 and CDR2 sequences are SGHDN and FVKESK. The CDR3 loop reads CASSPTRSGEQYF. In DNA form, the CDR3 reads TGTGCCAGCAGCCCCACCCGCTCGGGCGAGCAGTACTTC.

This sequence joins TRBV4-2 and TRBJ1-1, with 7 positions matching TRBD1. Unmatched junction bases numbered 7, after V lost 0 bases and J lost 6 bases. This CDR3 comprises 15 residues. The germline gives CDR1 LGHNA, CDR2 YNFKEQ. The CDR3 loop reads CASSQDRGTGAEAFF. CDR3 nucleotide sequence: TGTGCCAGCAGCCAAGACAGGGGCACAGGGGCTGAAGCTTTCTTT.

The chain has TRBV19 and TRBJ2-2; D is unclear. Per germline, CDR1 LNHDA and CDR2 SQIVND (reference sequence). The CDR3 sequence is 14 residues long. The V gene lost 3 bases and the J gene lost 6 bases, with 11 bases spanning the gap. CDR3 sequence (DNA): TGTGCCAGTAGTATGGGCCCGACCCCCGGGGAGCTGTTTTTT. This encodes CASSMGPTPGELFF.

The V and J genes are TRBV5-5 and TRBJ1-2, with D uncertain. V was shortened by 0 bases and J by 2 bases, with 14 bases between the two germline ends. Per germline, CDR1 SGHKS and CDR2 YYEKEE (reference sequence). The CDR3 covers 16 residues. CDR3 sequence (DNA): TGTGCCAGCAGCTTGGGCGGTGAAGGCAGGAACTATGGCTACACCTTC. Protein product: CASSLGGEGRNYGYTF.

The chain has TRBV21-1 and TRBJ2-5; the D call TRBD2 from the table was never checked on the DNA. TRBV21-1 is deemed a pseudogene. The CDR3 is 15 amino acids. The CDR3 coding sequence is TGTGCCAGCAGCAAAGGGAGACGGGGACAAGAGACCCAGTACTTC. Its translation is CASSKGRRGQETQYF.

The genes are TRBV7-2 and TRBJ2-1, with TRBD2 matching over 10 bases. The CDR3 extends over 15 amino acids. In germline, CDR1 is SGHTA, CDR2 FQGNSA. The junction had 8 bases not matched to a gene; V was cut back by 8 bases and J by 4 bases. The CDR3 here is CASGIAGGLYNEQFF. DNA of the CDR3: TGTGCCAGCGGAATAGCGGGGGGCCTATACAATGAGCAGTTCTTC.

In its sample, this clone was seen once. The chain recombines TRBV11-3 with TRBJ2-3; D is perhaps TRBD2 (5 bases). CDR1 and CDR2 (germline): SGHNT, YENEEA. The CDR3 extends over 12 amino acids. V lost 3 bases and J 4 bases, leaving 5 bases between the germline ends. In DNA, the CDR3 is TGTGCCAGCAGCTTGCGGGCAGATACGCAGTATTTT. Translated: CASSLRADTQYF.

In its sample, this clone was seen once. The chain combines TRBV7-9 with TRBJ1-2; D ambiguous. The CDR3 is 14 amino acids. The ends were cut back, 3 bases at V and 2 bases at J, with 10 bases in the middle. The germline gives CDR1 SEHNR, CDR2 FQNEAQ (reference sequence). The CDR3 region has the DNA TGTGCCAGCAGCTTCTTATCCTCAAACTATGGCTACACCTTC. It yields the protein CASSFLSSNYGYTF.

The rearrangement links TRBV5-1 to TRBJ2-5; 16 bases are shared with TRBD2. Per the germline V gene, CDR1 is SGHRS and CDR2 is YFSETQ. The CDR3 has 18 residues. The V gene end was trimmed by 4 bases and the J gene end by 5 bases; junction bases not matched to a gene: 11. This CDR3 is CASSGPGTSGGARETQYF. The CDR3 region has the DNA TGCGCCAGCAGCGGCCCCGGGACTAGCGGGGGGGCTAGGGAGACCCAGTACTTC. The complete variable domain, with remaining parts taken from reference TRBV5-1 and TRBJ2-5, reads KAGVTQTPRYLIKTRGQQVTLSCSPISGHRSVSWYQQTPGQGLQFLFEYFSETQRNKGNFPGRFSGRQFSNSRSEMNVSTLELGDSALYLCASSGPGTSGGARETQYFGPGTRLLVL.

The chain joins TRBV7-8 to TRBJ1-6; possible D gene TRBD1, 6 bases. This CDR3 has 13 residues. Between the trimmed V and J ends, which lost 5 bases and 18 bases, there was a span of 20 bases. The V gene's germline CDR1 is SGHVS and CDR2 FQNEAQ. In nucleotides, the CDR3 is TGTGCCAGCAGCCCACAGCCCCAGGGGTCCCCCCACTTT. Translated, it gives CASSPQPQGSPHF.

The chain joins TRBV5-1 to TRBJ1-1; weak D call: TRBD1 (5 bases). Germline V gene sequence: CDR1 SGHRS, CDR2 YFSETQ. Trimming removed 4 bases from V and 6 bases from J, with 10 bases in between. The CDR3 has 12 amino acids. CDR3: CASSRRGAEAFF. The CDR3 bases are TGCGCCAGCAGCCGGCGGGGGGCTGAAGCTTTCTTT.

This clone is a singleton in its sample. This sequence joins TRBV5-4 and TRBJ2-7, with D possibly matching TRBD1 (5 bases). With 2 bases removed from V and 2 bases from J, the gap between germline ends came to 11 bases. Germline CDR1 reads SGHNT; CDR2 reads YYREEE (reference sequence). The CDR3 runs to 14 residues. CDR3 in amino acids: CASSFDKGTYEQYV. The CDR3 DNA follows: TGTGCCAGCAGCTTCGACAAGGGGACCTACGAGCAGTACGTC.

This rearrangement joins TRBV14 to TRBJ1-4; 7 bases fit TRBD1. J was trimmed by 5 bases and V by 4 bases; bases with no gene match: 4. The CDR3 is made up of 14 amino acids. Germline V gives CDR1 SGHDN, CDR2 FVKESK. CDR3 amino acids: CASSPGQRNEKLFF. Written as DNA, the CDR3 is TGTGCCAGCAGCCCGGGACAGAGGAATGAAAAACTGTTTTTT.